Listed here are 4 T cell receptor beta chains from one sample, sequenced in a study of Ad26.COV2.S vaccination and SARS-CoV-2 variants (dated by TCRdb to the early 2020s). Library preparation used the immunoSEQ multiplex PCR assay. Sourced from immuneACCESS, this table was stored by TCRdb with only in-frame sequences that have V and J called. A share of the clones is absent; for the studies checked, an unresolved V gene accounts for under half, and the remainder has no known explanation. The sample records 430,000 or so clones, 75% to 95% of which are singletons. The ten largest account for less than 15% of the sample. In the paper's terms, the treatment or condition label means: over 15 received Ad26.COV2.S at low or high dose, single or two shots; about five received placebo; per-sample allocation not given. Repertoires of vaccine and placebo recipients were sequenced from samples taken on day 63 after the first injection.

The sequencing used peripheral blood, collected in a trial of Ad26.COV2.S vaccine versus placebo. The receptors stem from a person aged 18-65 years who received the Ad26.COV2.S COVID-19 vaccine or a placebo.

V usage is TRBV6-2 or TRBV6-3 and J usage is TRBJ1-1; tentative D call: TRBD1 (6 bases). There are 14 residues in the CDR3. Deletions cut 5 bases from V and 0 bases from J, with 10 bases between. Per the germline V gene, CDR1 is MNHEY and CDR2 is SVGEGT. Written as DNA, the CDR3 is TGTGCCAGCAGTCACAGGGAGATGAACACTGAAGCTTTCTTT. This sequence encodes CASSHREMNTEAFF.

The V call is TRBV27, the J call TRBJ1-1, with D hard to call. Germline loops: CDR1 MNHEY, CDR2 SMNVEV (reference sequence). Deletions cut 2 bases from V and 4 bases from J, with 14 bases between. This CDR3 has 15 residues. The CDR3 DNA is TGTGCCAGCAGTTTAAGTCCGGGAGGCGGCACTGAAGCTTTCTTT. Its protein product is CASSLSPGGGTEAFF.

The gene calls are TRBV4-3 and TRBJ2-6; TRBD2 aligns across 10 bases. The CDR3 loop spans 21 amino acids. Germline V gives CDR1 LGHNA, CDR2 YSLEER. V lost 4 bases and J lost 3; bases outside the gene matches: 18. The CDR3 DNA follows: TGCGCCAGCAGCCTACACCTCCCCCTAGCGGGAGACTATGGTGGGGCCAACGTCCTGACTTTC. This gives the protein CASSLHLPLAGDYGGANVLTF.

This chain uses TRBV7-8 with TRBJ1-2; 8 nucleotides match TRBD1. The germline CDR1 and CDR2 sequences are SGHVS and FQNEAQ. The CDR3 has 16 residues. V lost 2 bases to trimming and J lost 3 bases; unmatched junction nucleotides: 8. The CDR3 loop reads CASSLYQPTGDYGYTF. The CDR3 DNA reads TGTGCCAGCAGCTTATATCAACCGACAGGGGACTATGGCTACACCTTC.